The next 6 T cell receptor beta chains were all read from a single sample in a study of blood T cell repertoires in COVID-19 (dated by TCRdb to about 2020). Library preparation used the immunoSEQ multiplex PCR assay. Entries here come from immuneACCESS through TCRdb and include only in-frame sequences with V and J called. Some clones fail to appear in such tables; in the studies checked, an unresolved V gene covers under half of the shortfall, and the cause of the remainder is unknown. The sample has approximately 200,000 clones on record, about nine tenths of them singletons. The top ten hold over 0.95% of the sample. Sequencing was done on a sample of PBMCs or T cells enriched from blood (not recorded which). The source of these receptors is a man between 25 and 39 years old who had recovered from COVID-19.

The rearrangement uses TRBV5-8 and TRBJ1-2; 8 nucleotides align to TRBD1. The V gene end was trimmed by 0 bases and the J gene end by 0 bases; junction bases not matched to a gene: 7. Germline values: CDR1 SGHTS, CDR2 YDEGEE. The CDR3 has 17 residues. CDR3 sequence reads: CASSLAGRGLANYGYTF. CDR3 nucleotides: TGTGCCAGCAGCTTGGCCGGCAGGGGGCTTGCTAACTATGGCTACACCTTC.

J is TRBJ2-1 and V is TRBV11-2; possibly TRBD2 for D (6 bases). This CDR3 is 14 amino acids long. V was cut by 3 bases and J by 6 bases, with 12 bases left in between. The germline V gene encodes CDR1 SGHAT and CDR2 FQNNGV. CDR3 sequence (DNA): TGTGCCAGCAGCTTTTCGGCGGGGACCAATGAGCAGTTCTTC. This gives the protein CASSFSAGTNEQFF.

The chain uses TRBV7-9 and TRBJ2-3, with a possible D match to TRBD1 (6 bases). Trimming pared 1 base from V and 2 bases from J, leaving 13 bases between. The CDR3 extends over 16 amino acids. Germline V CDR1 and CDR2: SEHNR, FQNEAQ (reference sequence). For the CDR3, the DNA is TGTGCCAGCAGCTTAGAATGGACAGAACTCACAGATACGCAGTATTTT. Amino acid sequence: CASSLEWTELTDTQYF.

The rearrangement joins TRBV12-3 or TRBV12-4 to TRBJ2-3; 7 bases are a match to TRBD2. Trimming at V came to 11 bases and at J to 3 bases, leaving 5 bases not matched to a gene. The CDR3 extends over 12 amino acids. This chain's CDR3 is CAAGVRTDTQYF. DNA of the CDR3: TGTGCCGCGGGGGTGCGGACAGATACGCAGTATTTT.

For this clone: Other DNA sequences in this sample translate to the same CDR3. The genes are TRBV6-5 and TRBJ1-6, with unresolved D. This CDR3 spans 14 amino acids. Germline V gene data show CDR1 as MNHEY and CDR2 as SVGAGI. The V end lost 2 bases, the J end lost 5 bases, and 7 bases lay between the germline ends. CDR3 coding DNA: TGTGCCAGCAGTTACCGGGGAAATAATTCACCCCTCCACTTT. This gives the protein CASSYRGNNSPLHF.

The rearrangement joins TRBV7-6 to TRBJ1-2, with D perhaps TRBD1 (5 bases). From germline, CDR1 is SGHVS and CDR2 FNYEAQ. Trimming removed 5 bases at V and 5 bases at J, with 18 bases between. The CDR3 spans 15 residues. CDR3 bases: TGTGCCAGCAGCCTCAAAGCCGGGGCGGGATATGGCTACACCTTC. Translated: CASSLKAGAGYGYTF.